Shown below are 22 T cell receptor beta chains from a single sample sequenced in a study of blood T cell repertoires in COVID-19. The protocol was immunoSEQ multiplex PCR, while the TCRdb copy is restricted to in-frame clones and leaves out a portion. The table has 400,000 to 500,000 clones, 70% to 90% seen once. Sequences were obtained from PBMCs or T cells enriched from blood (not recorded which). The receptors derive from a woman in her thirties or forties who had recovered from COVID-19.

The chain has TRBV29-1 and TRBJ2-7; 8 bases line up with TRBD1. Germline V gene lookup returns CDR1 SQVTM and CDR2 ANQGSEA. V trimming: 4 bases; J trimming: 5 bases; junction bases outside the gene matches: 13. The CDR3 is 15 residues long. The CDR3 spells CSVVGMGQATNEQYF. The CDR3 DNA reads as TGCAGCGTTGTAGGGATGGGACAGGCCACTAACGAGCAGTACTTC.

V and J are TRBV5-8 and TRBJ2-2; TRBD2 matches at 8 bases. The CDR3 has 15 amino acids. In germline, CDR1 is SGHTS, CDR2 YDEGEE. V lost 10 bases and J lost 0; bases outside the gene matches: 8. In nucleotides, the CDR3 is TGTGCCCCCTCAAGGCGGGAGGCGAACACCGGGGAGCTGTTTTTT. Protein product: CAPSRREANTGELFF.

V and J are TRBV14 and TRBJ2-1; D not resolved. Germline lookup yields CDR1 SGHDN and CDR2 FVKESK. The CDR3 loop spans 13 amino acids. V lost 2 bases and J 9 bases, leaving 11 bases between the germline ends. CDR3 residues: CASSQQTITEQFF. CDR3 sequence (DNA): TGTGCCAGCAGCCAACAAACTATTACTGAGCAGTTCTTC.

Concerning this clone itself: Its ends do not fully match the called genes, so a read error is possible. The chain carries TRBV7-7 and TRBJ2-1, with TRBD1 matching 9 bases. The CDR3 is 15 residues long. CDR1 and CDR2 (germline): SSHAT, FNYEAQ (reference sequence). CDR3 bases: TGTGCTAGCAGCTTAGCGACAGGGGGCTACAATGAGCAGTTCTTC. Encoded protein: CASSLATGGYNEQFF.

The genes are TRBV11-3 and TRBJ2-2; TRBD1 matches 11 bases. The CDR3 has 16 residues. CDR1 SGHNT and CDR2 YENEEA come from the germline V gene. V gave up 5 bases and J gave up 3 bases; unmatched junction bases: 5. This chain's CDR3 is CASSKDRGRDTGELFF. Here the CDR3 DNA reads TGTGCCAGCAGCAAGGACAGGGGGCGGGACACCGGGGAGCTGTTTTTT.

The rearrangement links TRBV27 to TRBJ1-2, with TRBD1 matching 7 bases. There are 14 residues in the CDR3. Trimming removed 4 bases from V and 8 bases from J; junction bases left unmatched: 10. Germline CDR1 is MNHEY and CDR2 is SMNVEV (reference sequence). CDR3 in amino acids: CASSSSDRAWGYTF. Here the CDR3 DNA reads TGTGCCAGCAGTTCATCTGACAGGGCGTGGGGCTACACCTTC.

This clone appeared once. The genes are TRBV6-2 or TRBV6-3 and TRBJ2-2, with 9 bases matching TRBD2. This CDR3 has 18 residues. The ends lost 2 bases at V and 6 bases at J; junction bases unmatched: 13. Germline CDR1 is MNHEY and CDR2 is SVGEGT. The CDR3 spells CASSYTPHSGRSAGELFF. As DNA, the CDR3 is TGTGCCAGCAGTTACACCCCCCATAGCGGGAGATCGGCCGGGGAGCTGTTTTTT.

V usage is TRBV6-5 and J usage is TRBJ1-2; possible D gene TRBD1, 6 bases. The CDR3 loop spans 14 amino acids. Germline CDR1 reads MNHEY; CDR2 reads SVGAGI. V was pared by 6 bases and J by 2 bases, with 13 bases between. The CDR3 DNA is TGTGCCAGCAGACAAACAGGGTTGAACTATGGCTACACCTTC. This translates into CASRQTGLNYGYTF.

The chain joins TRBV9 to TRBJ1-4; the D gene is possibly TRBD1 (6 bases). Trimming left V 4 bases short and J 8 bases short, with 12 bases between. Germline CDR1 is SGDLS and CDR2 is YYNGEE. CDR3 length equals 13 residues. CDR3 coding DNA: TGTGCCAGCAGCCGGGGGGCGAAGGAAAAACTGTTTTTT. It is translated as CASSRGAKEKLFF.

V gene TRBV25-1 combines with J gene TRBJ1-2, with D perhaps TRBD1 (6 bases). The germline V and J ends were trimmed by 3 bases and 3 bases, with 8 bases remaining between them. CDR1 MGHDK and CDR2 SYGVNS come from the germline V gene. The CDR3 runs to 13 residues. Here the CDR3 reads CASSDPGDYGYTF. Written as DNA, the CDR3 is TGTGCCAGCAGTGATCCAGGGGACTATGGCTACACCTTC.

The chain combines TRBV4-1 with TRBJ2-5; 7 nucleotides line up with TRBD1. The V segment lost 6 bases and the J segment 4 bases; nucleotides outside the gene matches: 11. The germline gives CDR1 MGHRA, CDR2 YSYEKL. CDR3 length: 15 residues. CDR3 region: CASRGTGVGVETQYF. In DNA form, the CDR3 reads TGCGCCAGCAGAGGCACAGGGGTGGGGGTAGAGACCCAGTACTTC.

This rearrangement joins TRBV15 to TRBJ1-5, with 7 positions matching TRBD1. This CDR3 contains 15 residues. Germline assignment: CDR1 LNHNV and CDR2 YYDKDF (reference sequence). V lost 3 bases, J lost 4 bases, and 6 bases stayed unmatched. The CDR3 spells CATSSQDRTNQPQHF. Here the CDR3 DNA reads TGTGCCACCAGCAGCCAGGACAGGACAAATCAGCCCCAGCATTTT.

The chain joins TRBV23-1 to TRBJ2-7; 10 bases agree with TRBD2. TRBV23-1 is given ORF status, its function remaining uncertain. Trimming at V came to 1 base and at J to 2 bases, leaving 14 bases not matched to a gene. The CDR3 is 19 residues long. CDR3 protein: CASSQYPLRTSGIAYEQYF. As DNA, the CDR3 is TGCGCCAGCAGTCAATACCCCTTACGGACTAGCGGAATCGCCTACGAGCAGTACTTC.

This chain joins TRBV6-5 and TRBJ1-2, with D maybe TRBD1 (5 bases). Trimming left V 6 bases short and J 2 bases short, with 13 bases between. The CDR3 is made up of 14 amino acids. Germline V gene sequence: CDR1 MNHEY, CDR2 SVGAGI. Here the CDR3 reads CASSADGGNYGYTF. CDR3 DNA: TGTGCCAGCAGCGCGGACGGGGGGAACTATGGCTACACCTTC.

The gene calls are TRBV4-3 and TRBJ2-7; 12 bases agree with TRBD2. V lost 3 bases to trimming and J lost 6 bases; unmatched junction nucleotides: 9. This CDR3 contains 16 residues. Looked up from germline, CDR1 is LGHNA and CDR2 is YSLEER. The CDR3 loop is CASSQALAGGPREQYF. CDR3 DNA: TGCGCCAGCAGCCAGGCCCTAGCGGGAGGGCCCCGCGAGCAGTACTTC.

The CDR3 DNA reads TGCGCCAGCAGTGAGTCGGAGACTAGCGGGAGCACAGATACGCAGTATTTT. Translating gives CASSESETSGSTDTQYF. J is TRBJ2-3 and V is TRBV10-1, with 10 bases fitting TRBD2. After removal of 0 bases from V and 0 bases from J, the junction contained 3 bases not matched to a gene. Germline V gives CDR1 WNHNN, CDR2 SYGVQD (reference sequence). The CDR3 length is 17 residues.

This clone was found many times. The chain uses TRBV7-2 and TRBJ1-1; TRBD1 is a possible D gene (6 bases). Deletions cut 3 bases from V and 3 bases from J, with 23 bases between. From germline, CDR1 is SGHTA and CDR2 FQGNSA. This CDR3 has 18 residues. The CDR3 nucleotides are TGTGCCAGCAGCTTTACCCTACAGGGAGTCATGAGGGACACTGAAGCTTTCTTT. Translation gives CASSFTLQGVMRDTEAFF.

V and J are TRBV7-2 and TRBJ2-1; possible D gene TRBD1, 5 bases. Germline CDR1 is SGHTA and CDR2 is FQGNSA. With 2 bases removed from V and 9 bases from J, the gap between germline ends came to 20 bases. This CDR3 is built from 16 residues. CDR3 region: CASSLRVTAPKGEQFF. CDR3 nucleotides: TGTGCCAGCAGCTTAAGGGTGACAGCCCCCAAGGGTGAGCAGTTCTTC.

This chain joins TRBV11-2 and TRBJ2-7; D is perhaps TRBD2 (6 bases). CDR1 and CDR2 from the germline V gene are SGHAT and FQNNGV. This CDR3 spans 15 amino acids. V lost 3 bases and J lost 6, with 18 bases in between. The CDR3 reads CASSFSPGVWGEQYF. The DNA of the CDR3 is TGTGCCAGCAGCTTTTCTCCGGGAGTTTGGGGCGAGCAGTACTTC. Looking up the rest from reference TRBV11-2 and TRBJ2-7 gives the full variable domain: EAGVAQSPRYKIIEKRQSVAFWCNPISGHATLYWYQQILGQGPKLLIQFQNNGVVDDSQLPKDRFSAERLKGVDSTLKIQPAKLEDSAVYLCASSFSPGVWGEQYFGPGTRLTVT.

The chain couples TRBV6-5 to TRBJ1-1; D is unclear. V lost 0 bases to trimming and J lost 3 bases, with 11 bases between them. Germline V lookup: CDR1 MNHEY, CDR2 SVGAGI. This CDR3 comprises 15 residues. CDR3 sequence (DNA): TGTGCCAGCAGTTACTCTCCTGGCCCCGACACTGAAGCTTTCTTT. It yields the protein CASSYSPGPDTEAFF.

The genes are TRBV4-3 and TRBJ2-3; D might be TRBD1 (5 bases). The CDR3 sequence is 17 residues long. CDR1 and CDR2 from the germline V gene are LGHNA and YSLEER. Trimming stripped 3 bases from V and 1 base from J, with 17 bases between. The CDR3 is CASSQAKGVGRTDTQYF. Here the CDR3 DNA reads TGCGCCAGCAGCCAGGCCAAAGGGGTCGGGCGCACAGATACGCAGTATTTT.

The V call is TRBV18, the J call TRBJ2-7; maybe TRBD1 (5 bases). The germline V and J ends were trimmed by 2 bases and 0 bases, with 11 bases remaining between them. CDR1 and CDR2 (germline): KGHSH, LQKENI. The CDR3 totals 15 residues. This CDR3 reads CASSPSAGSSYEQYF. For the CDR3, the DNA is TGTGCCAGCTCACCATCTGCAGGGTCCTCCTACGAGCAGTACTTC. The entire variable domain, with the rest obtained from reference TRBV18 and TRBJ2-7, is as follows: NAGVMQNPRHLVRRRGQEARLRCSPMKGHSHVYWYRQLPEEGLKFMVYLQKENIIDESGMPKERFSAEFPKEGPSILRIQQVVRGDSAAYFCASSPSAGSSYEQYFGPGTRLTVT.